The 18 T cell receptor beta chains reported below all come from one sample, sequenced in a study of T cell repertoires in cytomegalovirus infection. TCRdb reprocessed the reads with MiXCR, giving one entry per CDR3 protein. The table records 25,000 to 35,000 distinct CDR3 sequences, under 20% of them present only once. Their specific antigens are unknown. The source was CD8+ T cells from cultured PBMCs, collected from culture after CMV antigen stimulation. All receptors come from a human donor in good health (CMV status not recorded). Some clones in this sample may be carry-over from other donors' samples.

Regarding this clonotype: A read error is likely, as this CDR3 ends without the conserved phenylalanine or tryptophan. For the CDR3, the DNA is TGTGCCAGCAGCTTACCGGGACAAAGGTACGAGCAGTACTTG. Protein product: CASSLPGQRYEQYL. The chain has TRBV7-8 and TRBJ2-7, with D tentatively TRBD1 (6 bases). This CDR3 region has 14 residues. Per the germline V gene, CDR1 is SGHVS and CDR2 is FQNEAQ. V was pared by 2 bases and J by 4 bases, with 12 bases between.

The V and J genes are TRBV11-3 and TRBJ2-1, with 8 bases fitting TRBD1. The germline V gene has CDR1 SGHNT and CDR2 YENEEA. This CDR3 region has 13 residues. V lost 3 bases and J lost 8; bases outside the gene matches: 3. CDR3 in amino acids: CASSLTGDDEQFF. The CDR3 nucleotides read TGTGCCAGCAGCTTGACAGGGGACGATGAGCAGTTCTTC.

This clonotype was recorded many times. The chain recombines TRBV19 with TRBJ2-7; 9 positions match TRBD1. J gave up 1 base and V 6 bases, and 7 bases lay outside the gene matches. The germline CDR1 and CDR2 sequences are LNHDA and SQIVND (reference sequence). There are 15 residues in the CDR3. The CDR3 DNA follows: TGTGCCAGTAGGGGGACAGGGATTGGGTCCTACGAGCAGTACTTC. Amino acid sequence: CASRGTGIGSYEQYF.

The rearrangement links TRBV12-3 or TRBV12-4 to TRBJ2-7, with 8 bases identical to TRBD2. Unmatched junction bases numbered 4, after V lost 7 bases and J lost 2 bases. This CDR3 comprises 13 residues. This CDR3 is CASTDSGTYEQYF. DNA for the CDR3: TGTGCCAGCACAGATAGCGGGACCTACGAGCAGTACTTC.

The V and J genes are TRBV28 and TRBJ1-2; no reliable D call. Germline loops: CDR1 MDHEN, CDR2 SYDVKM. This CDR3 has 11 amino acids. V was clipped by 6 bases and J by 7 bases, with 9 bases between them. This CDR3 reads CASSPGVGYTF. CDR3 sequence (DNA): TGTGCCAGCAGCCCCGGAGTTGGCTACACCTTC.

This clonotype has only a few counts. The rearrangement uses TRBV20-1 and TRBJ2-7; 9 nucleotides align to TRBD2. This CDR3 has 14 amino acids. The germline gives CDR1 DFQATT, CDR2 SNEGSKA (reference sequence). Trimming removed 6 bases from V and 2 bases from J; junction bases left unmatched: 8. This CDR3 reads CSAVSSGTPYEQYF. The DNA for the CDR3 is TGCAGTGCCGTCTCTAGCGGGACTCCCTACGAGCAGTACTTC.

This clonotype was recorded a few times. The V and J genes are TRBV27 and TRBJ2-3; no reliable D call. Germline CDR1 MNHEY, CDR2 SMNVEV (reference sequence). With 2 bases removed from V and 3 bases from J, the gap between germline ends came to 6 bases. The CDR3 consists of 13 residues. The CDR3 coding sequence is TGTGCCAGCAGTTTAGGACCGACAGATACGCAGTATTTT. Translated, it gives CASSLGPTDTQYF.

In its sample, this clonotype was seen a few times. The chain employs TRBV7-2 and TRBJ1-2; D unclear. V was shortened by 1 base and J by 4 bases, with 7 bases between the two germline ends. The germline V gene has CDR1 SGHTA and CDR2 FQGNSA. This CDR3 has 13 amino acids. The CDR3 reads CASSLEQPYGYTF. CDR3 coding DNA: TGTGCCAGCAGCTTAGAGCAACCCTATGGCTACACCTTC.

The gene calls are TRBV27 and TRBJ2-7; D tentatively reads TRBD1 or TRBD2 (5 bases each). The ends were cut back, 7 bases at V and 2 bases at J, with 15 bases in the middle. Germline V gene data show CDR1 as MNHEY and CDR2 as SMNVEV (reference sequence). The CDR3 runs to 14 residues. The chain's CDR3 is CASNWDGATYEQYF. The DNA for the CDR3 is TGTGCCAGCAATTGGGACGGGGCCACCTACGAGCAGTACTTC.

This clonotype has more than one count but fewer than ten. The chain links TRBV12-5 to TRBJ2-1; 10 bases line up with TRBD2. The germline CDR1 and CDR2 sequences are LGHNT and FRNRAP. The CDR3 covers 21 residues. The CDR3 is CASAGTVKVEREGRFTNEQFF. CDR3 bases: TGTGCCTCAGCAGGGACAGTCAAGGTAGAGCGGGAGGGCCGTTTCACTAATGAGCAGTTCTTC. The variable domain in full, with the rest retrieved from reference TRBV12-5 and TRBJ2-1, is DARVTQTPRHKVTEMGQEVTMRCQPILGHNTVFWYRQTMMQGLELLAYFRNRAPLDDSGMPKDRFSAEMPDATLATLKIQPSEPRDSAVYFCASAGTVKVEREGRFTNEQFFGPGTRLTVL.

This clonotype was detected only a few times. The chain has TRBV11-2 and TRBJ2-1; a possible D gene is TRBD1 (5 bases). CDR1 SGHAT and CDR2 FQNNGV come from the germline V gene. Trimming stripped 2 bases from V and 2 bases from J, with 10 bases between. The CDR3 has 15 residues. In nucleotides, the CDR3 is TGTGCCAGCAGCTTAAGCCAGGACACCTACAATGAGCAGTTCTTC. Its protein is CASSLSQDTYNEQFF.

The table lists this clonotype with a few counts. V usage is TRBV7-2 and J usage is TRBJ2-7; D might be TRBD1 (6 bases). The CDR3 is 15 residues long. Germline V CDR1 and CDR2: SGHTA, FQGNSA. Trimming removed 2 bases from V and 2 bases from J, with 13 bases in between. In DNA form, the CDR3 reads TGTGCCAGCAGCTTAAGTGCCCAGGGGACCTACGAGCAGTACTTC. This codes for CASSLSAQGTYEQYF.

The table lists this clonotype with a few counts. V is TRBV7-9 and J is TRBJ1-2; unclear D gene. There are 12 residues in the CDR3. The ends were cut back, 5 bases at V and 6 bases at J, with 10 bases in the middle. CDR1 and CDR2 from the germline V gene are SEHNR and FQNEAQ (reference sequence). Written as DNA, the CDR3 is TGTGCCAGCAGCCCGTGGGAGGATGGCTACACCTTC. Amino acid sequence: CASSPWEDGYTF.

This clonotype was detected only a few times. V gene TRBV9 combines with J gene TRBJ1-2; 7 nucleotides agree with TRBD1. This CDR3 has 15 residues. Germline V gene data show CDR1 as SGDLS and CDR2 as YYNGEE. V shed 0 bases, J shed 3 bases, and the junction held 5 bases outside the gene matches. DNA for the CDR3: TGTGCCAGCAGCGTAGGAGGGGGCGCTCACTATGGCTACACCTTC. Amino acids: CASSVGGGAHYGYTF.

This chain connects TRBV7-2 to TRBJ1-4, with a possible D match to TRBD1 (6 bases). The CDR3 consists of 13 residues. The V end was cut by 5 bases, the J end by 8 bases, with 12 bases between. Germline CDR1 SGHTA, CDR2 FQGNSA. The DNA of the CDR3 is TGTGCCAGCAGCCAGAACAGGGAGGAAAAACTGTTTTTT. Its protein is CASSQNREEKLFF.

This clonotype was observed many times. The J gene is TRBJ2-7, the V gene TRBV6-2 or TRBV6-3, with a possible D match to TRBD1 (6 bases). The CDR3 covers 15 residues. The germline CDR1 and CDR2 sequences are MNHEY and SVGEGT. V was cut by 5 bases and J by 0 bases, with 14 bases left in between. CDR3 in amino acids: CASSKLGQSSYEQYF. CDR3 coding DNA: TGTGCCAGCAGTAAATTAGGACAGAGCTCCTACGAGCAGTACTTC.

This clonotype was detected only once. This may be a read error: a much more frequent sequence differs by one nucleotide. The chain combines TRBV7-8 with TRBJ1-4; possibly TRBD1 for D (5 bases). From germline, CDR1 is SGHVS and CDR2 FQNEAQ. CDR3 length: 14 amino acids. V lost 10 bases, J lost 4 bases, and 16 bases lay in between. The CDR3 loop reads CANRKGRSNEKLFF. The CDR3 bases are TGTGCCAACAGGAAGGGACGGAGTAATGAAAAACTGTTTTTT. Combining the CDR3 with reference TRBV7-8 and TRBJ1-4 gives the whole variable domain GAGVSQSPRYKVAKRGQDVALRCDPISGHVSLFWYQQALGQGPEFLTYFQNEAQLDKSGLPSDRFFAERPEGSVSTLKIQRTQQEDSAVYLCANRKGRSNEKLFFGSGTQLSVL.

The chain couples TRBV28 to TRBJ1-1; 10 bases align to TRBD1. V shed 6 bases and J 1 base; nucleotides not matched to a gene: 8. This CDR3 has 16 amino acids. From germline, CDR1 is MDHEN and CDR2 SYDVKM. CDR3 region: CASRRDRGPQNTEAFF. The CDR3 DNA is TGTGCCAGCAGACGCGACAGGGGGCCCCAGAACACTGAAGCTTTCTTT. The full variable domain, completed using reference TRBV28 and TRBJ1-1, is DVKVTQSSRYLVKRTGEKVFLECVQDMDHENMFWYRQDPGLGLRLIYFSYDVKMKEKGDIPEGYSVSREKKERFSLILESASTNQTSMYLCASRRDRGPQNTEAFFGQGTRLTVV.